This is a list of T cell receptor beta chains from one sample in a study of shared T cell receptors in the human thymus. Sequenced by immunoSEQ multiplex PCR; TCRdb stores in-frame clones only, minus some. The sample holds around 730,000 clones, approximately 83% seen once. This sample also belongs to another study, concerning human thymus T cells.

Sequenced: thymocytes. These receptors originate from a girl under two years old with a congenital heart defect. CDR3s include the opening cysteine and the closing phenylalanine or tryptophan. A D gene is named only where the DNA matches it firmly. Expanded clones get a size class; other rows say once, few or many, or leave the size out.

J gene: TRBJ2-1; V gene: TRBV5-1; clone size: .; D gene: TRBD2; CDR3 DNA: TGCGCCAGCGCCTCGTGGGGAGGGTTAAAGTTTTTGTATACTGAGCAGTTCTTC; CDR3 protein: CASASWGGLKFLYTEQFF
J gene: TRBJ1-1; V gene: TRBV28; clone size: .; D gene: .; CDR3 DNA: TGTGCCAGCAGTTTATTTAGGGGCCTTACTGAAGCTTTCTTT; CDR3 protein: CASSLFRGLTEAFF
J gene: TRBJ1-6; V gene: TRBV25-1; clone size: few; D gene: TRBD1; CDR3 DNA: TGTGCCAGCAGAGGACAGGGCCTGGCGGCCCTCCACTTT; CDR3 protein: CASRGQGLAALHF
J gene: TRBJ2-7; V gene: TRBV4-3; clone size: once; D gene: TRBD1; CDR3 DNA: TGCGCCAGCAGCCGAATGACAGGGAAGGCTCACGAGCAGTACTTC; CDR3 protein: CASSRMTGKAHEQYF
J gene: TRBJ1-4; V gene: TRBV27; clone size: .; D gene: .; CDR3 DNA: TGTGCCAGCAGTTTATCAGGGGGAGACGAAAAACTGTTTTTT; CDR3 protein: CASSLSGGDEKLFF
J gene: TRBJ1-1; V gene: TRBV7-7; clone size: .; D gene: TRBD1; CDR3 DNA: TGTGCTAGCAGCTTTTCCCGACAGGGGGAGGCTTTCTTT; CDR3 protein: CASSFSRQGEAFF
J gene: TRBJ1-3; V gene: TRBV7-9; clone size: .; D gene: .; CDR3 DNA: TGTGCCAGCAGCTTACTCCTCTCGGGGTTCTCTGGAAACACCATATATTTT; CDR3 protein: CASSLLLSGFSGNTIYF
J gene: TRBJ1-2; V gene: TRBV9; clone size: .; D gene: TRBD1; CDR3 DNA: TGTGCCAGCAGCGGCCGGGACAGGATGAACTATGGCTACACCTTC; CDR3 protein: CASSGRDRMNYGYTF
J gene: TRBJ1-2; V gene: TRBV6-5; clone size: .; D gene: TRBD1; CDR3 DNA: TGTGCCAGCAGCGATGCCGGGACAGTTGCATATGGCTACACCTTC; CDR3 protein: CASSDAGTVAYGYTF
J gene: TRBJ1-2; V gene: TRBV7-6; clone size: .; D gene: .; CDR3 DNA: TGTGCCAGCAGCTTAGGTCGTCGGGGGGGATGGTATGGCTACACCTTC; CDR3 protein: CASSLGRRGGWYGYTF
J gene: TRBJ2-1; V gene: TRBV19; clone size: .; D gene: .; CDR3 DNA: TGTGCCAGTAGTATGACTGGGGGCCAAATCGGCTCCTACAATGAGCAGTTCTTC; CDR3 protein: CASSMTGGQIGSYNEQFF
J gene: TRBJ2-3; V gene: TRBV2; clone size: .; D gene: TRBD2; CDR3 DNA: TGTGCCAGCAGTGAGTTAGCGGGGGGGGATACGCAGTATTTT; CDR3 protein: CASSELAGGDTQYF
J gene: TRBJ1-1; V gene: TRBV7-8; clone size: .; D gene: TRBD1; CDR3 DNA: TGTGCCAGCAGCTCCAGGGGGCGCGGTACTGAAGCTTTCTTT; CDR3 protein: CASSSRGRGTEAFF
J gene: TRBJ1-1; V gene: TRBV2; clone size: .; D gene: .; CDR3 DNA: TGTGCCAGCACGAGACAGGCCCCCATGAACACTGAAGCTTTCTTT; CDR3 protein: CASTRQAPMNTEAFF
J gene: TRBJ1-1; V gene: TRBV28; clone size: .; D gene: TRBD1; CDR3 DNA: TGTGCCAGCAGTCCGCTCAGGGGGGACACTGAAGCTTTCTTT; CDR3 protein: CASSPLRGDTEAFF
J gene: TRBJ1-4; V gene: TRBV6-5; clone size: few; D gene: .; CDR3 DNA: TGTGCCAGCAGTTACTATCGACAGCCGAGGGAAAAACTGTTTTTT; CDR3 protein: CASSYYRQPREKLFF
J gene: TRBJ2-1; V gene: TRBV4-2; clone size: .; D gene: TRBD2; CDR3 DNA: TGTGCCAGCAGCCAAGGACTAGCGGGCTTCTCCTACAATGAGCAGTTCTTC; CDR3 protein: CASSQGLAGFSYNEQFF
J gene: TRBJ1-6; V gene: TRBV4-1; clone size: .; D gene: TRBD1; CDR3 DNA: TGCGCCAGCAGCCAAAGGGGACAGAAAAATTCCCCCCTCCACTTT; CDR3 protein: CASSQRGQKNSPLHF
J gene: TRBJ1-1; V gene: TRBV7-9; clone size: few; D gene: .; CDR3 DNA: TGTGCCAGCAGCCGGGACACTGAAGCTTTCTTT; CDR3 protein: CASSRDTEAFF
J gene: TRBJ1-1; V gene: TRBV18; clone size: .; D gene: TRBD1; CDR3 DNA: TGTGCCAGCTCACCACCCGGGACAGGGCTTCCCCGAATGAACACTGAAGCTTTCTTT; CDR3 protein: CASSPPGTGLPRMNTEAFF
J gene: TRBJ2-4; V gene: TRBV7-9; clone size: .; D gene: .; CDR3 DNA: TGTGCCAGCAGCCCTGAGGACAGTAAAAACATTCAGTACTTC; CDR3 protein: CASSPEDSKNIQYF
J gene: TRBJ1-2; V gene: TRBV7-9; clone size: .; D gene: .; CDR3 DNA: TGTGCCAGCCATGAGATGGTGTTATTCTATGGCTACACCTTC; CDR3 protein: CASHEMVLFYGYTF
J gene: TRBJ1-3; V gene: TRBV7-2; clone size: once; D gene: TRBD1; CDR3 DNA: TGTGCCAGCAGCCACAGGGGTTTAGGGAACACCATATATTTT; CDR3 protein: CASSHRGLGNTIYF
J gene: TRBJ1-5; V gene: TRBV6-5; clone size: .; D gene: .; CDR3 DNA: TGTGCCAGCAGTTCCCAGGGCCATAGCAATCAGCCCCAGCATTTT; CDR3 protein: CASSSQGHSNQPQHF
J gene: TRBJ1-4; V gene: TRBV7-6; clone size: once; D gene: .; CDR3 DNA: TGTGCCAGCAGCCTGACAGTTCCCTATGAGGATGAAAAACTGTTTTTT; CDR3 protein: CASSLTVPYEDEKLFF
J gene: TRBJ1-2; V gene: TRBV4-1; clone size: .; D gene: .; CDR3 DNA: TGCGCCAGCAGCCAAGAAGCGGATAAGCGGACAGCCCTAGTTAACTATGGCTACACCTTC; CDR3 protein: CASSQEADKRTALVNYGYTF
J gene: TRBJ2-2; V gene: TRBV5-1; clone size: once; D gene: TRBD1; CDR3 DNA: TGCGCCAGCAGCCCACGGACAGGGCATACGAGGGACACCGGGGAGCTGTTTTTT; CDR3 protein: CASSPRTGHTRDTGELFF
J gene: TRBJ2-1; V gene: TRBV5-6; clone size: .; D gene: .; CDR3 DNA: TGTGCCAGCAGCTTGCTTTCGATGGAGAATGAGCAGTTCTTC; CDR3 protein: CASSLLSMENEQFF
J gene: TRBJ1-1; V gene: TRBV11-2; clone size: few; D gene: TRBD1; CDR3 DNA: TGTGCCAGCAGCTTAGATGGGGACAGGACCGGAGGTGGTAACACTGAAGCTTTCTTT; CDR3 protein: CASSLDGDRTGGGNTEAFF
J gene: TRBJ1-2; V gene: TRBV18; clone size: .; D gene: .; CDR3 DNA: TGTGCCAGCTCACTCAGCCGGAGCCCCCTATTCTATGGCTACACCTTC; CDR3 protein: CASSLSRSPLFYGYTF
J gene: TRBJ1-5; V gene: TRBV6-5; clone size: .; D gene: .; CDR3 DNA: TGTGCCAGCAGTTACTCGTTCGATCAGCCCCAGCATTTT; CDR3 protein: CASSYSFDQPQHF
J gene: TRBJ2-3; V gene: TRBV6-1; clone size: .; D gene: TRBD2; CDR3 DNA: TGTGCCAGCAGTGAAAGAGAGCGGGGAACAGATACGCAGTATTTT; CDR3 protein: CASSERERGTDTQYF
J gene: TRBJ1-5; V gene: TRBV7-9; clone size: .; D gene: .; CDR3 DNA: TGTGCCAGCAGCCGCGTTTATGGGGCAGGCAATCAGCCCCAGCATTTT; CDR3 protein: CASSRVYGAGNQPQHF
J gene: TRBJ2-7; V gene: TRBV5-1; clone size: once; D gene: TRBD1; CDR3 DNA: TGCGCCAGCAGCCTGGGACAGGGGTTTTGTGAGCAGTACTTC; CDR3 protein: CASSLGQGFCEQYF
J gene: TRBJ2-1; V gene: TRBV9; clone size: .; D gene: .; CDR3 DNA: TGTGCCAGCAGCGTCGGAGAGACCCCCCGGCGAGAAAAGTTCTTC; CDR3 protein: CASSVGETPRREKFF
J gene: TRBJ1-4; V gene: TRBV7-6; clone size: .; D gene: .; CDR3 DNA: TGTGCCAGCAGCCCAGGCGCAGGGGCGTTTGGGGAAAAACTGTTTTTT; CDR3 protein: CASSPGAGAFGEKLFF
J gene: TRBJ1-1; V gene: TRBV19; clone size: .; D gene: .; CDR3 DNA: TGTGCCAGTACCCGTGGGGGGGATGCTGAAGCTTTCTTT; CDR3 protein: CASTRGGDAEAFF
J gene: TRBJ2-7; V gene: TRBV19; clone size: .; D gene: .; CDR3 DNA: TGTGCCAGTAGTATCAATATGGCGCCAGGGGCTCGTACGCTGCAGTACTTC; CDR3 protein: CASSINMAPGARTLQYF
J gene: TRBJ2-7; V gene: TRBV15; clone size: .; D gene: .; CDR3 DNA: TGTGCCACCAGCAGTCTTGGGAGGAGTCGGGACTACGAGCAGTACTTC; CDR3 protein: CATSSLGRSRDYEQYF
J gene: TRBJ1-1; V gene: TRBV7-6; clone size: .; D gene: TRBD1; CDR3 DNA: TGTGCCAGCAGCCAGGGGGACCTGAACACTGAAGCTTTCTTT; CDR3 protein: CASSQGDLNTEAFF
J gene: TRBJ1-2; V gene: TRBV19; clone size: .; D gene: .; CDR3 DNA: TGTGCCAGTAGCGAAGAAAAACCCCCAGGGAGGGTGGGGGATGGCTACACCTTC; CDR3 protein: CASSEEKPPGRVGDGYTF
J gene: TRBJ1-1; V gene: TRBV5-8; clone size: .; D gene: .; CDR3 DNA: TGTGCCAGCAGCATGTCACCCGCAGGGACTGGTGAAGCTTTCTTT; CDR3 protein: CASSMSPAGTGEAFF
J gene: TRBJ2-3; V gene: TRBV28; clone size: .; D gene: .; CDR3 DNA: TGTGCCAGCAGTACTAGCACAGATACGCAGTATTTT; CDR3 protein: CASSTSTDTQYF
J gene: TRBJ1-5; V gene: TRBV7-8; clone size: .; D gene: .; CDR3 DNA: TGTGCCAGCAGCGATTCGGGAGTGTATAGCAATCAGCCCCAGCATTTT; CDR3 protein: CASSDSGVYSNQPQHF
J gene: TRBJ2-7; V gene: TRBV6-1; clone size: few; D gene: .; CDR3 DNA: TGTGCCAGCAGTGGGAGGGGATTACCCTACGAGCAGTACTTC; CDR3 protein: CASSGRGLPYEQYF
J gene: TRBJ2-7; V gene: TRBV19; clone size: .; D gene: TRBD1; CDR3 DNA: TGTGCCAGTAGTCCCGGACAGGGGGGCGAGCAGTACTTC; CDR3 protein: CASSPGQGGEQYF
J gene: TRBJ2-7; V gene: TRBV6-1; clone size: .; D gene: TRBD2; CDR3 DNA: TGTGCCAGCAGTGACCGACTAGCGGGGGGAAACTACGAGCAGTACTTC; CDR3 protein: CASSDRLAGGNYEQYF
J gene: TRBJ1-1; V gene: TRBV10-3; clone size: .; D gene: .; CDR3 DNA: TGTGCCACGAACCGTACTACACGGGGGAACACTGAAGCTTTCTTT; CDR3 protein: CATNRTTRGNTEAFF
J gene: TRBJ2-3; V gene: TRBV5-6; clone size: .; D gene: .; CDR3 DNA: TGTGCCAGCAGCGTGTTTGTCCGAAACGGTTCGTCCACAGATACGCAGTATTTT; CDR3 protein: CASSVFVRNGSSTDTQYF
J gene: TRBJ1-2; V gene: TRBV27; clone size: .; D gene: .; CDR3 DNA: TGTGCCAGCGCCCTTCGGAGGGCGGGTGGCTACTATGGCTACACCTTC; CDR3 protein: CASALRRAGGYYGYTF
J gene: TRBJ2-1; V gene: TRBV10-2; clone size: .; D gene: TRBD2; CDR3 DNA: TGCGCCAGCAGTTTGGGACTAGCGTTATACAATGAGCAGTTCTTC; CDR3 protein: CASSLGLALYNEQFF
J gene: TRBJ1-1; V gene: TRBV13; clone size: .; D gene: TRBD1; CDR3 DNA: TGTGCCAGCAGCTGTCAGGGGGTGGGGACTGAAGCTTTCTTT; CDR3 protein: CASSCQGVGTEAFF
J gene: TRBJ1-1; V gene: TRBV5-1; clone size: .; D gene: .; CDR3 DNA: TGCGCCAGCAGCTTGGGGAGGGGAAGCCGACATGTCGGCATGAACACTGAAGCTTTCTTT; CDR3 protein: CASSLGRGSRHVGMNTEAFF